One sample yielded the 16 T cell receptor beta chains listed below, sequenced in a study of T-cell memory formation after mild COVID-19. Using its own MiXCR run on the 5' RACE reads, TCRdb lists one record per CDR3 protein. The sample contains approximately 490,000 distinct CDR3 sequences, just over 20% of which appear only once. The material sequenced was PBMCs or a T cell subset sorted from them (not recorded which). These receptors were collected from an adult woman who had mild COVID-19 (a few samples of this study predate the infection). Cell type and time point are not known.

CDR3 nucleotides: TGTGCCAGCAGCCAAACCGCAGGAGAGAACACTGAAGCTTTCTTT. This sequence encodes CASSQTAGENTEAFF. The V gene is TRBV7-2, the J gene TRBJ1-1; D call uncertain. The germline V gene has CDR1 SGHTA and CDR2 FQGNSA. Trimming pared 5 bases from V and 1 base from J, leaving 14 bases between. This CDR3 has 15 residues.

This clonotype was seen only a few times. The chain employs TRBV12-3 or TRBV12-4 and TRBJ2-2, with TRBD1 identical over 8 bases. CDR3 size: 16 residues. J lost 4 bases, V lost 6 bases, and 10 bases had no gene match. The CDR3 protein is CASRRDRGEGTGELFF. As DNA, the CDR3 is TGTGCCAGCAGACGAGACAGGGGCGAAGGCACCGGGGAGCTGTTTTTT.

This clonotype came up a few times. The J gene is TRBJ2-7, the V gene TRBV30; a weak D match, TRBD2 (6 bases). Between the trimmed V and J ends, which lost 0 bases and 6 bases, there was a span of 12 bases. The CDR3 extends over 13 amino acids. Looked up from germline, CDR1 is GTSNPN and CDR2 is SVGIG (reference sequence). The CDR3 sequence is CAWSVLAAREQYF. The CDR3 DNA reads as TGTGCCTGGAGTGTACTAGCAGCTCGCGAGCAGTACTTC.

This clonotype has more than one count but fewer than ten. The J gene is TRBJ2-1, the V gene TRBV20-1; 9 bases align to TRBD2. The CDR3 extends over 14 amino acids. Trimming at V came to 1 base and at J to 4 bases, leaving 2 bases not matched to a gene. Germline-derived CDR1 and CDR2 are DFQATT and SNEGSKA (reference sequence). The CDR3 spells CSARGLAEYNEQFF. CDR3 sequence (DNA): TGCAGTGCTAGAGGACTAGCGGAGTACAATGAGCAGTTCTTC.

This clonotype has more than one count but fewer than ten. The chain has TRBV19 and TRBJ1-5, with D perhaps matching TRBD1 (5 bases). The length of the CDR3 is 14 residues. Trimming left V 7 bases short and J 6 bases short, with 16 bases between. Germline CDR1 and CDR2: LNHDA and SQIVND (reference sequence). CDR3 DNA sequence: TGTGCCAGTACGGGGGGAAGGCTTTTTCAGCCCCAGCATTTT. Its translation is CASTGGRLFQPQHF.

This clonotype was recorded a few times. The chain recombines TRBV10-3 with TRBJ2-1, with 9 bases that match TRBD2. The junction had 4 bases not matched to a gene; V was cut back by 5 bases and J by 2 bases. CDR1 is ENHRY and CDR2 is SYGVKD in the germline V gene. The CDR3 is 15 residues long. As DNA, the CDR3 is TGTGCCATCAGTCCGCTAGCGGGGACCTACAATGAGCAGTTCTTC. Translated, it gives CAISPLAGTYNEQFF.

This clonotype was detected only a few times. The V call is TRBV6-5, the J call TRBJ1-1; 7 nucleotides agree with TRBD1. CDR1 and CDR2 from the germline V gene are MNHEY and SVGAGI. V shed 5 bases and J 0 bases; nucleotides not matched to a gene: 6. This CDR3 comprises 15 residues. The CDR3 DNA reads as TGTGCCAGCAGTCCGGCGGGACAGCTGAACACTGAAGCTTTCTTT. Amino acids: CASSPAGQLNTEAFF.

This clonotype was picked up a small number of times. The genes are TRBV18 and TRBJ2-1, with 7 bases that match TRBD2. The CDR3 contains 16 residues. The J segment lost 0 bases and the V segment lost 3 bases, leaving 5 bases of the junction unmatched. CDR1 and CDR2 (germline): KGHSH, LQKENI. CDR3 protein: CASSPQLADSYNEQFF. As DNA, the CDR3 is TGTGCCAGCTCACCCCAGCTAGCGGACTCCTACAATGAGCAGTTCTTC.

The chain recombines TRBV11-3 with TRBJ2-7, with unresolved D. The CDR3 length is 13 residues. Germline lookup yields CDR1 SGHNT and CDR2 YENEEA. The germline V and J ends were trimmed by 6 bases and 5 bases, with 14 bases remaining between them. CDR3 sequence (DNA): TGTGCCAGCAGTCAAACTGTAGGCCACGAGCAGTACTTC. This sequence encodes CASSQTVGHEQYF. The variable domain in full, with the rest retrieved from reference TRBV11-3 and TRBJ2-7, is EAGVVQSPRYKIIEKKQPVAFWCNPISGHNTLYWYLQNLGQGPELLIRYENEEAVDDSQLPKDRFSAERLKGVDSTLKIQPAELGDSAVYLCASSQTVGHEQYFGPGTRLTVT.

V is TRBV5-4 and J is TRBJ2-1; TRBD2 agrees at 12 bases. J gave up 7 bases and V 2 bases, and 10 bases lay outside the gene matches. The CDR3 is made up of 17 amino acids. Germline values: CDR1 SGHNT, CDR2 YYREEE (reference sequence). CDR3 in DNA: TGTGCCAGCAGCTTCTCTAGCGGGAGGGCATCGAGTAATGAGCAGTTCTTC. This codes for CASSFSSGRASSNEQFF. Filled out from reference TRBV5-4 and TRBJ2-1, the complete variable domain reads ETGVTQSPTHLIKTRGQQVTLRCSSQSGHNTVSWYQQALGQGPQFIFQYYREEENGRGNFPPRFSGLQFPNYSSELNVNALELDDSALYLCASSFSSGRASSNEQFFGPGTRLTVL.

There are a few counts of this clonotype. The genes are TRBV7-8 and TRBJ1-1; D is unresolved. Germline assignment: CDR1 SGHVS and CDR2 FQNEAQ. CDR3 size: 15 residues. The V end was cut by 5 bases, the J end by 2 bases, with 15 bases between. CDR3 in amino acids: CASSDKVVPNTEAFF. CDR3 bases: TGTGCCAGCAGCGATAAAGTAGTGCCCAACACTGAAGCTTTCTTT.

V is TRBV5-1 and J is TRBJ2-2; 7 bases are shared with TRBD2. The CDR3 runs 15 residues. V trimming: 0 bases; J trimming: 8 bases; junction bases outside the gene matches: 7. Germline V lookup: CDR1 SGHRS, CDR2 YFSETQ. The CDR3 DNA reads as TGCGCCAGCAGCTTGGCTGCGGGAGTAGGAGGGGAGCTGTTTTTT. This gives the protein CASSLAAGVGGELFF.

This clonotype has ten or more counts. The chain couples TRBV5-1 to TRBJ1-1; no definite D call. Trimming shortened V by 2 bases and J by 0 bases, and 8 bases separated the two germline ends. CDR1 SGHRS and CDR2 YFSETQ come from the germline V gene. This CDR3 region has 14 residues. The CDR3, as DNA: TGCGCCAGCAGCTTACGGCAGGTGAACACTGAAGCTTTCTTT. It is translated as CASSLRQVNTEAFF.

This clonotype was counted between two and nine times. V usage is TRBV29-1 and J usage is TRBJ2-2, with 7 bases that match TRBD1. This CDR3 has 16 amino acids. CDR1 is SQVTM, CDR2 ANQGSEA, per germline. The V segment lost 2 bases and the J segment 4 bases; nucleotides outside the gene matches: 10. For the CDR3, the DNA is TGCAGCGTTGAATTCGGGACAGCATTTTCCACCGGGGAGCTGTTTTTT. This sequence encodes CSVEFGTAFSTGELFF.

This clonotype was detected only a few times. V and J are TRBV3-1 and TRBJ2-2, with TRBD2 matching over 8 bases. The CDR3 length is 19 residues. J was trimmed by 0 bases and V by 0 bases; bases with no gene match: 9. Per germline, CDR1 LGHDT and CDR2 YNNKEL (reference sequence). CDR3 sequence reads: CASSQDGRGAGANTGELFF. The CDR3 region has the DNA TGTGCCAGCAGCCAAGATGGAAGGGGAGCGGGGGCGAACACCGGGGAGCTGTTTTTT. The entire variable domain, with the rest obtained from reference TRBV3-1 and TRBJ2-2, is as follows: DTAVSQTPKYLVTQMGNDKSIKCEQNLGHDTMYWYKQDSKKFLKIMFSYNNKELIINETVPNRFSPKSPDKAHLNLHINSLELGDSAVYFCASSQDGRGAGANTGELFFGEGSRLTVL.

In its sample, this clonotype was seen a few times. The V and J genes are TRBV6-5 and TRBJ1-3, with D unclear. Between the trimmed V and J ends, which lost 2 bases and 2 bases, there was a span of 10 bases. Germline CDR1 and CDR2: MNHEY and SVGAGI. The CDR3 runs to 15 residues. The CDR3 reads CASSYGQIAGNTIYF. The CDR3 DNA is TGTGCCAGCAGTTACGGCCAGATTGCTGGAAACACCATATATTTT.